These 32 T cell receptor beta chains share one sample of origin, sequenced in a study of T cell repertoires in cytomegalovirus infection (dated by TCRdb to 2018 to 2020). These receptors' antigens are unknown. The instrument was an Illumina HiSeq 1500. TCRdb redid the processing of the public reads, applying fastp at Q25 and MiXCR, and retained in-frame beta chains. Every CDR3 protein is listed once, alongside the most common genes and DNA of its rows. The sample table contains under 450,000 distinct CDR3 sequences; only one count was recorded for about 35% of them. The biggest ten clones account for about 13% of the sample. Read against the paper, the sample's treatment or condition label means: in vitro stimulation with specific CMV peptide epitopes to enrich CMV-specific T cells. The sample was cultured PBMCs, taken from culture after CMV antigen stimulation. Every receptor here comes from a human donor in good health (CMV status not recorded). Some clones in this sample may be carry-over from other donors' samples.

The chain links TRBV6-6 to TRBJ2-7; D may be TRBD2 (6 bases). Per the germline V gene, CDR1 is MNHNY and CDR2 is SVGAGI (reference sequence). The germline V and J ends were trimmed by 2 bases and 2 bases, with 10 bases remaining between them. This CDR3 spans 14 amino acids. The CDR3 DNA is TGTGCCAGCAGTTACAGGAGGGCAGCCTACGAGCAGTACTTC. Its protein product is CASSYRRAAYEQYF.

In this sample, this clonotype turned up a few times. The chain recombines TRBV6-1 with TRBJ1-1; D might be TRBD1 (5 bases). Germline V gives CDR1 MNHNS, CDR2 SASEGT. CDR3 length: 16 amino acids. Trimming shortened V by 2 bases and J by 3 bases, and 16 bases separated the two germline ends. The CDR3 protein is CASSELWGRGDTEAFF. In DNA form, the CDR3 reads TGTGCCAGCAGTGAATTGTGGGGAAGAGGGGACACTGAAGCTTTCTTT.

This clonotype was detected ten times or more. The chain couples TRBV7-2 to TRBJ2-7; D ambiguous. V lost 2 bases, J lost 4 bases, and 18 bases lay in between. Germline assignment: CDR1 SGHTA and CDR2 FQGNSA. CDR3 length: 16 residues. CDR3 amino acids: CASSLSVPSDGYEQYF. In nucleotides, the CDR3 is TGTGCCAGCAGCTTATCCGTACCCAGCGACGGGTACGAGCAGTACTTC.

V is TRBV4-3 and J is TRBJ2-2; D unresolved. V dropped 4 bases and J dropped 3 bases, with 9 bases sitting between them. There are 14 residues in the CDR3. Germline V lookup: CDR1 LGHNA, CDR2 YSLEER. As DNA, the CDR3 is TGCGCCAGCAGCCGTCGGAGTGACACCGGGGAGCTGTTTTTT. Protein product: CASSRRSDTGELFF.

This chain connects TRBV24-1 to TRBJ1-1, with D perhaps TRBD1 (6 bases). CDR1 and CDR2 (germline): KGHDR, SFDVKD. V was pared by 4 bases and J by 0 bases, with 8 bases between. This CDR3 is 14 amino acids long. DNA of the CDR3: TGTGCCACCAGTGAAACAGGGATGAACACTGAAGCTTTCTTT. Its protein is CATSETGMNTEAFF.

This clonotype was recorded many times. The J gene is TRBJ2-7, the V gene TRBV7-2; D is perhaps TRBD1 (6 bases). Trimming pared 5 bases from V and 0 bases from J, leaving 11 bases between. CDR3 length equals 14 residues. Germline CDR1 SGHTA, CDR2 FQGNSA. The DNA of the CDR3 is TGTGCCAGCAGCCCGAGACAGGACTCCTACGAGCAGTACTTC. It yields the protein CASSPRQDSYEQYF.

This rearrangement joins TRBV29-1 to TRBJ1-1, with D possibly TRBD1 on 5 matching bases. Germline CDR1 reads SQVTM; CDR2 reads ANQGSEA. The ends were cut back, 1 base at V and 1 base at J, with 7 bases in the middle. The CDR3 is 13 residues long. CDR3 DNA: TGCAGCGTTGAAGGGGACCAGAACACTGAAGCTTTCTTT. Translating gives CSVEGDQNTEAFF.

This chain joins TRBV20-1 and TRBJ2-5; 8 bases are shared with TRBD2. The germline V gene has CDR1 DFQATT and CDR2 SNEGSKA (reference sequence). CDR3 length equals 15 residues. The trim removed 0 bases at V and 3 bases at J, leaving 6 bases unmatched. The CDR3 DNA follows: TGCAGTGCTAGAGATAAGAGCGGGGGTAAAGAGACCCAGTACTTC. It translates to CSARDKSGGKETQYF.

The chain has TRBV18 and TRBJ1-3; maybe TRBD1 (5 bases). The CDR3 has 15 amino acids. CDR1 is KGHSH and CDR2 is LQKENI in the germline V gene. With 0 bases removed from V and 3 bases from J, the gap between germline ends came to 9 bases. CDR3 nucleotide sequence: TGTGCCAGCTCACCACCATCAGGGAGTGGAAACACCATATATTTT. It codes for CASSPPSGSGNTIYF.

The chain carries TRBV5-6 and TRBJ2-4, with D perhaps matching TRBD2 (5 bases). Trimming removed 2 bases from V and 2 bases from J, with 14 bases in between. This CDR3 comprises 16 residues. Germline loops: CDR1 SGHDT, CDR2 YYEEEE. The CDR3 sequence is CASSFGLRDTKNIQYF. For the CDR3, the DNA is TGTGCCAGCAGCTTTGGCCTTCGGGATACCAAAAACATTCAGTACTTC.

The chain has TRBV7-2 and TRBJ2-3; no clear D gene. V was clipped by 1 base and J by 4 bases, with 6 bases between them. The CDR3 consists of 13 residues. Germline V gene data show CDR1 as SGHTA and CDR2 as FQGNSA. CDR3 amino acids: CASSLGVADTQYF. CDR3 sequence (DNA): TGTGCCAGCAGCTTAGGAGTGGCAGATACGCAGTATTTT.

This chain joins TRBV29-1 and TRBJ1-1, with 12 nucleotides matching TRBD1. Germline CDR1 SQVTM, CDR2 ANQGSEA. The ends lost 4 bases at V and 5 bases at J; junction bases unmatched: 2. The CDR3 has 13 residues. As DNA, the CDR3 is TGCAGCGTTGGGGACAGGGGGCTTACTGAAGCTTTCTTT. Translation gives CSVGDRGLTEAFF.

The rearrangement joins TRBV7-8 to TRBJ2-2; 11 bases agree with TRBD2. The J segment lost 4 bases and the V segment lost 6 bases, leaving 10 bases of the junction unmatched. CDR3 length equals 17 residues. Germline V gene sequence: CDR1 SGHVS, CDR2 FQNEAQ. The CDR3 region has the DNA TGTGCCAGCAGGCCGCTAGCGGGAGGTCGTATCACCGGGGAGCTGTTTTTT. This codes for CASRPLAGGRITGELFF.

The chain has TRBV7-2 and TRBJ2-5; 9 positions match TRBD2. CDR3 length: 15 amino acids. Germline V lookup: CDR1 SGHTA, CDR2 FQGNSA. Trimming took 3 bases from V and 2 from J; bases not matched to a gene: 4. The CDR3, as DNA: TGTGCCAGCAGCTTCCTAGCGGGGACACAAGAGACCCAGTACTTC. It specifies CASSFLAGTQETQYF.

The genes are TRBV27 and TRBJ2-2; 7 bases align to TRBD1. CDR3 size: 17 residues. Germline assignment: CDR1 MNHEY and CDR2 SMNVEV (reference sequence). The J segment lost 8 bases and the V segment lost 4 bases, leaving 16 bases of the junction unmatched. In nucleotides, the CDR3 is TGTGCCAGCAGTTCTCCCCGGACAGGAAAGCCCGCGGGGGAGCTGTTTTTT. Amino acid sequence: CASSSPRTGKPAGELFF.

CDR3 nucleotide sequence: TGTGCCAGCAGCGACGGACAGGGGGCGCAAGAGACCCAGTACTTC. Translating gives CASSDGQGAQETQYF. V is TRBV11-2 and J is TRBJ2-5; 11 bases align to TRBD1. Germline CDR1 SGHAT, CDR2 FQNNGV. The CDR3 loop spans 15 amino acids. J gave up 2 bases and V 5 bases, and 4 bases lay outside the gene matches. Full variable domain (remainder filled in from reference TRBV11-2 and TRBJ2-5): EAGVAQSPRYKIIEKRQSVAFWCNPISGHATLYWYQQILGQGPKLLIQFQNNGVVDDSQLPKDRFSAERLKGVDSTLKIQPAKLEDSAVYLCASSDGQGAQETQYFGPGTRLLVL.

V usage is TRBV6-1 and J usage is TRBJ2-1; 13 bases map to TRBD2. Germline-derived CDR1 and CDR2 are MNHNS and SASEGT. This CDR3 is 17 amino acids long. Trimming removed 5 bases from V and 10 bases from J; junction bases left unmatched: 14. CDR3 nucleotides: TGTGCCAGCAGTCTGGGACCCGGGACTAGCGGGATGCGCGAGCAGTTCTTC. Translation: CASSLGPGTSGMREQFF.

V and J are TRBV19 and TRBJ1-1; D not resolved. The ends were cut back, 0 bases at V and 2 bases at J, with 7 bases in the middle. This CDR3 is 14 amino acids long. From germline, CDR1 is LNHDA and CDR2 SQIVND (reference sequence). As DNA, the CDR3 is TGTGCCAGTAGTATAGACGACCCCAACACTGAAGCTTTCTTT. Residues: CASSIDDPNTEAFF.

V and J are TRBV7-2 and TRBJ2-1; the match to TRBD2 covers 12 bases. Germline values: CDR1 SGHTA, CDR2 FQGNSA. This CDR3 has 16 residues. The trim removed 4 bases at V and 6 bases at J, leaving 7 bases unmatched. For the CDR3, the DNA is TGTGCCAGCAGCTACGCACTAGCGGGAGGCCTCAATGAGCAGTTCTTC. The encoded protein is CASSYALAGGLNEQFF.

The chain couples TRBV13 to TRBJ2-7; TRBD2 matches 14 bases. V was clipped by 6 bases and J by 1 base; unmatched bases: 5. The CDR3 sequence is 16 residues long. Germline V lookup: CDR1 PRHDT, CDR2 FYEKMQ (reference sequence). CDR3 bases: TGTGCCAGCAGGCAGGGACTAGCGGGAGTATCCTACGAGCAGTACTTC. This gives the protein CASRQGLAGVSYEQYF.

The CDR3 here is CASSVDPPAGIHNEQFF. The CDR3 DNA reads as TGTGCCAGCAGCGTAGACCCCCCAGCGGGTATCCACAATGAGCAGTTCTTC. The chain links TRBV9 to TRBJ2-1, with TRBD2 as a possible D gene (6 bases). The CDR3 runs to 17 residues. Trimming stripped 0 bases from V and 5 bases from J, with 18 bases between. Germline V lookup: CDR1 SGDLS, CDR2 YYNGEE.

The genes are TRBV27 and TRBJ1-2; 9 bases match TRBD1. The CDR3 is 15 amino acids. J was trimmed by 2 bases and V by 5 bases; bases with no gene match: 6. From germline, CDR1 is MNHEY and CDR2 SMNVEV (reference sequence). The DNA for the CDR3 is TGTGCCAGCAGTCCATTCGGGACAGGGAACTATGGCTACACCTTC. Translating gives CASSPFGTGNYGYTF.

This clonotype was seen only a few times. The genes are TRBV7-2 and TRBJ2-5; 7 bases map to TRBD2. CDR1 SGHTA and CDR2 FQGNSA come from the germline V gene. With 2 bases clipped from V and 5 bases from J, the junction kept 2 bases outside the gene matches. The CDR3 extends over 13 amino acids. The CDR3 protein is CASSLMGGETQYF. CDR3 DNA: TGTGCCAGCAGCTTAATGGGGGGGGAGACCCAGTACTTC.

This clonotype came up a few times. The chain uses TRBV27 and TRBJ2-2; D is perhaps TRBD1 (7 bases). V lost 2 bases and J lost 5, with 12 bases in between. This CDR3 is built from 15 residues. Germline loops: CDR1 MNHEY, CDR2 SMNVEV (reference sequence). The CDR3, as DNA: TGTGCCAGCAGTTTAGGAGGGGGCGCGACCGGGGAGCTGTTTTTT. Its protein is CASSLGGGATGELFF.

This clonotype was found a few times. V is TRBV12-3 or TRBV12-4 and J is TRBJ1-1, with 9 bases identical to TRBD1. The CDR3 length is 17 residues. J gave up 4 bases and V 1 base, and 10 bases lay outside the gene matches. The CDR3 DNA follows: TGTGCCAGCAGTTTAGTAGCGACAGGGGGGGGGGGCACTGAAGCTTTCTTT. It translates to CASSLVATGGGGTEAFF.

The chain links TRBV9 to TRBJ2-7; 14 nucleotides match TRBD2. CDR1 and CDR2 from the germline V gene are SGDLS and YYNGEE. V lost 0 bases and J lost 0; bases outside the gene matches: 11. The CDR3 totals 20 residues. CDR3 protein: CASSVASGLAGGRGSYEQYF. The CDR3 DNA follows: TGTGCCAGCAGCGTAGCTAGCGGACTAGCGGGAGGCCGGGGCTCCTACGAGCAGTACTTC.

The chain joins TRBV20-1 to TRBJ1-2; D remains ambiguous. V lost 7 bases and J 4 bases, leaving 13 bases between the germline ends. The length of the CDR3 is 12 residues. Germline V gene data show CDR1 as DFQATT and CDR2 as SNEGSKA (reference sequence). The DNA of the CDR3 is TGCAGTGGCAGCGAGGGCTCCTATGGCTACACCTTC. This codes for CSGSEGSYGYTF.

This clonotype was observed at least ten times. The V call is TRBV7-2, the J call TRBJ2-7; possible D gene TRBD1, 6 bases. Germline values: CDR1 SGHTA, CDR2 FQGNSA. The V gene lost 3 bases and the J gene lost 1 base, with 13 bases spanning the gap. The length of the CDR3 is 15 residues. The CDR3 sequence is CASSFRFGQSYEQYF. The DNA for the CDR3 is TGTGCCAGCAGCTTTAGATTTGGACAGTCCTACGAGCAGTACTTC. The full variable domain, rest sourced from reference TRBV7-2 and TRBJ2-7, is GAGVSQSPSNKVTEKGKDVELRCDPISGHTALYWYRQSLGQGLEFLIYFQGNSAPDKSGLPSDRFSAERTGGSVSTLTIQRTQQEDSAVYLCASSFRFGQSYEQYFGPGTRLTVT.

The CDR3 nucleotides are TGTGCCAGCAGTCCCCAGCGGGTTACTAGCACAGATACGCAGTATTTT. This encodes CASSPQRVTSTDTQYF. This chain joins TRBV27 and TRBJ2-3, with D tentatively TRBD2 (6 bases). This CDR3 comprises 16 residues. V dropped 5 bases and J dropped 0 bases, with 15 bases sitting between them. Looked up from germline, CDR1 is MNHEY and CDR2 is SMNVEV (reference sequence).

In its sample, this clonotype was seen a few times. This chain uses TRBV7-9 with TRBJ2-5; D remains ambiguous. The CDR3 is 16 residues long. Trimming left V 7 bases short and J 9 bases short, with 27 bases between. Germline CDR1 is SEHNR and CDR2 is FQNEAQ (reference sequence). In nucleotides, the CDR3 is TGTGCCAGCATCAGATACGGGCAAGGCGTGGGGAAGGCCCAGTACTTC. It yields the protein CASIRYGQGVGKAQYF.

This chain links TRBV20-1 with TRBJ2-2, with a possible D match to TRBD1 (5 bases). CDR3 length equals 16 residues. Germline values: CDR1 DFQATT, CDR2 SNEGSKA (reference sequence). V shed 0 bases and J shed 4 bases, with 15 bases lying between them. CDR3 region: CSARDGQKLPTGELFF. The DNA of the CDR3 is TGCAGTGCTAGAGATGGACAAAAATTACCCACCGGGGAGCTGTTTTTT.

The rearrangement links TRBV11-2 to TRBJ2-4, with D tentatively TRBD1 (5 bases). The CDR3 runs 17 residues. CDR1 is SGHAT, CDR2 FQNNGV, per germline. Trimming left V 4 bases short and J 0 bases short, with 16 bases between. CDR3 DNA sequence: TGTGCCAGCAGCTCCCCCGACAGAACATTAGCCAAAAACATTCAGTACTTC. Protein sequence: CASSSPDRTLAKNIQYF.